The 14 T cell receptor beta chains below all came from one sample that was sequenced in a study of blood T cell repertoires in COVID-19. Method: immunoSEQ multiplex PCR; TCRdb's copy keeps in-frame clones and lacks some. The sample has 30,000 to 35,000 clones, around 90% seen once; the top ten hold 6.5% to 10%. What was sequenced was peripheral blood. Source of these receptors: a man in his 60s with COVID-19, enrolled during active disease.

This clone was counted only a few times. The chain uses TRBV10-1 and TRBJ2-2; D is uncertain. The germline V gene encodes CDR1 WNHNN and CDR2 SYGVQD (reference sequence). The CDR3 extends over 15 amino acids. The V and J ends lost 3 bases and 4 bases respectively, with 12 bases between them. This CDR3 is CASSDWPAVTGELFF. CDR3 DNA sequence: TGCGCCAGCAGTGACTGGCCGGCGGTCACCGGGGAGCTGTTTTTT.

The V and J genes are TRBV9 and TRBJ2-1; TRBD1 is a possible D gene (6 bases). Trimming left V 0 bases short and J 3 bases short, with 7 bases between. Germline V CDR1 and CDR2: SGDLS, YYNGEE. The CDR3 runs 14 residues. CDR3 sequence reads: CASSVGTVYNEQFF. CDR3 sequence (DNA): TGTGCCAGCAGCGTAGGGACAGTCTACAATGAGCAGTTCTTC.

CDR3 sequence reads: CASSGILRGEKLFF. CDR3 DNA: TGTGCCAGCAGTGGGATTCTCCGGGGGGAAAAACTGTTTTTT. The chain links TRBV2 to TRBJ1-4, with a possible D match to TRBD1 (5 bases). Germline loops: CDR1 SNHLY, CDR2 FYNNEI. The CDR3 is 14 residues long. Deletions cut 4 bases from V and 8 bases from J, with 14 bases between.

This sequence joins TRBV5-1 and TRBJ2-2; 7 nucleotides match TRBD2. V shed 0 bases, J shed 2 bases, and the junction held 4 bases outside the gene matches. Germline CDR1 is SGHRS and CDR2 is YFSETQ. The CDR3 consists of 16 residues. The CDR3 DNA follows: TGCGCCAGCAGCTTGGCCCCGGGGGGAAACACCGGGGAGCTGTTTTTT. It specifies CASSLAPGGNTGELFF. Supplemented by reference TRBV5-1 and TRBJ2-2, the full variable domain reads KAGVTQTPRYLIKTRGQQVTLSCSPISGHRSVSWYQQTPGQGLQFLFEYFSETQRNKGNFPGRFSGRQFSNSRSEMNVSTLELGDSALYLCASSLAPGGNTGELFFGEGSRLTVL.

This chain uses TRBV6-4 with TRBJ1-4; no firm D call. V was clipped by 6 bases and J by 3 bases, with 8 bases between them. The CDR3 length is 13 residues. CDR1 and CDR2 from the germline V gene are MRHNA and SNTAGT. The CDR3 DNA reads TGTGCCAGCAGCGACGGCCCTAATGAAAAACTGTTTTTT. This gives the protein CASSDGPNEKLFF.

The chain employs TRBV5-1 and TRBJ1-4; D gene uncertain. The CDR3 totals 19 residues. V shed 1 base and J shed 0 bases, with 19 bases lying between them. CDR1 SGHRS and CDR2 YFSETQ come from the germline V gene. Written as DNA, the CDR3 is TGCGCCAGCAGCTTGATATGGGCAGGTCAATCTTCAACTAATGAAAAACTGTTTTTT. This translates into CASSLIWAGQSSTNEKLFF.

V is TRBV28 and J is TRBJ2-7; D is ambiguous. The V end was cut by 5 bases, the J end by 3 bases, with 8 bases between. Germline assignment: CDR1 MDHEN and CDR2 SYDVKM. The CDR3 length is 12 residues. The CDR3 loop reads CASSPPNYEQYF. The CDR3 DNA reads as TGTGCCAGCAGTCCCCCCAACTACGAGCAGTACTTC.

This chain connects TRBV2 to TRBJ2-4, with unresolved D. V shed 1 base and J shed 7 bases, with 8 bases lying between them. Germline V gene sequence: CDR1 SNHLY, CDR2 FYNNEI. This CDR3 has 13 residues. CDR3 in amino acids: CASSEGVPNIQYF. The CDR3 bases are TGTGCCAGCAGTGAAGGCGTACCGAACATTCAGTACTTC.

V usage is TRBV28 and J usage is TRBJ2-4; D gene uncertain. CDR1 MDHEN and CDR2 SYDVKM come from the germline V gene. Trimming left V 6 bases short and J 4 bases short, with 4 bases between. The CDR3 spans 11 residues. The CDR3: CASSRKNIQYF. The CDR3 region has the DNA TGTGCCAGCAGCCGTAAAAACATTCAGTACTTC.

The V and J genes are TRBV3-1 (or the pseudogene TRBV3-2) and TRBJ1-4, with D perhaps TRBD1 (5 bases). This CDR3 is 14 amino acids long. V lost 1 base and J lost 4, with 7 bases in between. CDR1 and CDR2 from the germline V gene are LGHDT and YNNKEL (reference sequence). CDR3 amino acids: CASSQGQNNEKLFF. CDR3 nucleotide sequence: TGTGCCAGCAGCCAAGGACAGAATAATGAAAAACTGTTTTTT.

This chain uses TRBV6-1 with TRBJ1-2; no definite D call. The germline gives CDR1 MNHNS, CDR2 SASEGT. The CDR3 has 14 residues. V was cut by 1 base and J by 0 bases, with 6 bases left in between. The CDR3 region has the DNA TGTGCCAGCAGTGAAGGCGGATCTAACTATGGCTACACCTTC. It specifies CASSEGGSNYGYTF.

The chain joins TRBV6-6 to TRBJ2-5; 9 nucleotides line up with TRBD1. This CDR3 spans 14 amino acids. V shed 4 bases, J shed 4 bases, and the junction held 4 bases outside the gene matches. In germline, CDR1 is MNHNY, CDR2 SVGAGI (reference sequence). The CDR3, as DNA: TGTGCCAGCAGTTCAGGACAGGGGCGAGAGACCCAGTACTTC. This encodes CASSSGQGRETQYF.

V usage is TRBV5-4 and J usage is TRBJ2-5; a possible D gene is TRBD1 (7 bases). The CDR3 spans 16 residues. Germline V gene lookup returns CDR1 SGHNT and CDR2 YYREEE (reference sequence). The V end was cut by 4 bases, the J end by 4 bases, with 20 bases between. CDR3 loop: CASSPRAGQSRETQYF. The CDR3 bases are TGTGCCAGCAGCCCGAGGGCGGGACAGTCGAGAGAGACCCAGTACTTC.

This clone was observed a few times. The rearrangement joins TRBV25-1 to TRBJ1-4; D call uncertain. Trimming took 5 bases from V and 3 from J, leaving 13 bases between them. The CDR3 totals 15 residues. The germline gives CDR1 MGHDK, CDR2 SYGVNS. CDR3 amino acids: CASSLRSRPNEKLFF. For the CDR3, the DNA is TGTGCCAGCAGTCTGAGGTCGAGACCTAATGAAAAACTGTTTTTT.